One sample yielded the 3 T cell receptor beta chains listed below, sequenced in a study of tissue T cells after allogeneic stem cell transplantation. This table comes from immunoSEQ multiplex PCR, and its TCRdb copy is limited to in-frame clones, with some not included. In the table there are about 21,000 clones, around 63% of which are singletons. Sequencing input: blood. The receptor set was obtained from a female BALB/c mouse in good health. Mice of this strain are of MHC haplotype H2-d.

This clone occurred a few times. Genes and germline come from the mouse. CDR3 residues: CGARGISNERLFF. The covered CDR3 bases are TGTGGTGCTAGAGGGATTTCCAACGAAAGATTATTT. This chain connects TRBV20 to TRBJ1-4; D uncertain. The CDR3 end falls 1 residue outside the read, so it is completed with the germline J gene. With 3 bases removed from V and 0 bases from J, the gap between germline ends came to 5 bases. The CDR3 runs to 13 residues. The germline CDR1 and CDR2 sequences are GFQATS and STVNSAI.

In the case of this clone: Mouse germline and gene names are used. Read data end 1 residue before the CDR3 end; the end is taken from the germline J gene. The chain is built from TRBV13-2 and TRBJ2-1; either TRBD1 or TRBD2 may fit D (5 bases each). The germline CDR1 and CDR2 sequences are NNHNN and SYGAGS (reference sequence). CDR3 size: 14 residues. V lost 2 bases to trimming and J lost 1 base, with 7 bases between them. The CDR3 loop reads CASGDGDNYAEQFF. The CDR3 DNA, read in part, is TGTGCCAGCGGTGACGGGGACAACTATGCTGAGCAGTTC.

Notes on this clone: Each gene name is a mouse one. The CDR3 end falls 1 residue outside the read, so it is completed with the germline J gene. The rearrangement links TRBV19 to TRBJ1-6; D might be TRBD1 (5 bases). TRBJ1-6 carries the ORF label, with uncertain function. Germline V gene lookup returns CDR1 FNHDT and CDR2 SITEND (reference sequence). V was trimmed by 2 bases and J by 3 bases, leaving 6 bases between them. The CDR3 consists of 14 residues. The CDR3 loop is CASSIQGYNSPLYF. The DNA read from the CDR3 is TGTGCCAGCAGTATTCAGGGCTATAATTCGCCCCTCTAC.